This TCR beta chain comes out of a study of blood T cells in healthy people across ages. In its sample, this clonotype was seen a few times. The CDR3 has 15 residues. The germline V and J ends were trimmed by 0 bases and 6 bases, with 13 bases remaining between them. Germline lookup yields CDR1 SEHNR and CDR2 FQNEAQ (reference sequence). Primed by a sample-barcoded 5' primer and a J-beta primer mix, a second PCR proceeded for about 6 to 11 cycles. TCRdb re-called the 5' RACE reads with MiXCR, one entry per CDR3 protein. The table shows 780,000 or so distinct CDR3 sequences, with about 53% occurring only once.

The sequenced material came from blood. The source of this sequence is an older man in good health. The V gene is TRBV7-9, the J gene TRBJ2-3, with a possible D match to TRBD2 (6 bases). The CDR3, as DNA: TGTGCCAGCAGCTTAGCAGCCCGGGAGACGGATACGCAGTATTTT. As protein: CASSLAARETDTQYF.